The table lists the clone carrying this TCR beta chain with a few counts. Its antigen remains unidentified. These data come from a study of beta chain features in type 1 diabetes. This CDR3 contains 14 residues. V dropped 7 bases and J dropped 8 bases, with 20 bases sitting between them. In germline, CDR1 is SEHNR, CDR2 FQNEAQ (reference sequence). All of the isolated RNA was reverse transcribed, so expressed TCRB transcripts were sequenced. Assay used: immunoSEQ multiplex PCR; TCRdb lists only in-frame clones, some missing. The sample has about 210,000 clones; about a tenth are singletons. General observations from the study: A greater similarity of naive, central memory and Treg TCRB repertoires was seen among patients than among healthy donors.

This receptor was taken from a man aged 18 to 35 in good health. V is TRBV7-9 and J is TRBJ1-2; D is ambiguous. Sequencing was carried out using central memory CD4+ T cells from blood. The CDR3 sequence is CASTPSDTTGGYTF. Written as DNA, the CDR3 is TGTGCCAGCACCCCGTCAGACACGACCGGGGGCTACACCTTC. The full variable domain, rest sourced from reference TRBV7-9 and TRBJ1-2, is DTGVSQNPRHKITKRGQNVTFRCDPISEHNRLYWYRQTLGQGPEFLTYFQNEAQLEKSRLLSDRFSAERPKGSFSTLEIQRTEQGDSAMYLCASTPSDTTGGYTFGSGTRLTVV.